This TCR beta chain was captured in a study of brain metastases from non-small cell lung cancer. Profiling relied on immunoSEQ multiplex PCR, and the TCRdb table lists in-frame clones only, not all of them. The sample contains 2,000 to 2,500 clones, about 84% of which appear only once. This CDR3 contains 16 residues. Sample share makes this clone large. Other nucleotide sequences from this sample produce the same CDR3. This clonotype was sampled from a donor at least 40 years old with non-small cell lung cancer. The chain has TRBV21-1 and TRBJ1-6. TRBV21-1 is a pseudogene segment. Sequencing input: tumor-adjacent normal tissue. The CDR3 DNA reads TGTGCCAGCAGCAAGAGCCGGGACTCGGCCTATTCACCCCTCCACTTT. It is translated as CASSKSRDSAYSPLHF.